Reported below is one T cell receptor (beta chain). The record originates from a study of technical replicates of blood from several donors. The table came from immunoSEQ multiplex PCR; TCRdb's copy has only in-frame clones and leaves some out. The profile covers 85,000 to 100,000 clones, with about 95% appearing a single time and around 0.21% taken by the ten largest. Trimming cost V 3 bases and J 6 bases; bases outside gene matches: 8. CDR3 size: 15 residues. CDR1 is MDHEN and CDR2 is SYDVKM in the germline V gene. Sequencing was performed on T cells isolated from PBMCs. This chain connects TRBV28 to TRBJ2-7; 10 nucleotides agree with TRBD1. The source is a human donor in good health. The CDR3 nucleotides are TGTGCCAGCAGTTTCCCTGGGACAGGGGCCCTCGAGCAGTACTTC. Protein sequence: CASSFPGTGALEQYF.